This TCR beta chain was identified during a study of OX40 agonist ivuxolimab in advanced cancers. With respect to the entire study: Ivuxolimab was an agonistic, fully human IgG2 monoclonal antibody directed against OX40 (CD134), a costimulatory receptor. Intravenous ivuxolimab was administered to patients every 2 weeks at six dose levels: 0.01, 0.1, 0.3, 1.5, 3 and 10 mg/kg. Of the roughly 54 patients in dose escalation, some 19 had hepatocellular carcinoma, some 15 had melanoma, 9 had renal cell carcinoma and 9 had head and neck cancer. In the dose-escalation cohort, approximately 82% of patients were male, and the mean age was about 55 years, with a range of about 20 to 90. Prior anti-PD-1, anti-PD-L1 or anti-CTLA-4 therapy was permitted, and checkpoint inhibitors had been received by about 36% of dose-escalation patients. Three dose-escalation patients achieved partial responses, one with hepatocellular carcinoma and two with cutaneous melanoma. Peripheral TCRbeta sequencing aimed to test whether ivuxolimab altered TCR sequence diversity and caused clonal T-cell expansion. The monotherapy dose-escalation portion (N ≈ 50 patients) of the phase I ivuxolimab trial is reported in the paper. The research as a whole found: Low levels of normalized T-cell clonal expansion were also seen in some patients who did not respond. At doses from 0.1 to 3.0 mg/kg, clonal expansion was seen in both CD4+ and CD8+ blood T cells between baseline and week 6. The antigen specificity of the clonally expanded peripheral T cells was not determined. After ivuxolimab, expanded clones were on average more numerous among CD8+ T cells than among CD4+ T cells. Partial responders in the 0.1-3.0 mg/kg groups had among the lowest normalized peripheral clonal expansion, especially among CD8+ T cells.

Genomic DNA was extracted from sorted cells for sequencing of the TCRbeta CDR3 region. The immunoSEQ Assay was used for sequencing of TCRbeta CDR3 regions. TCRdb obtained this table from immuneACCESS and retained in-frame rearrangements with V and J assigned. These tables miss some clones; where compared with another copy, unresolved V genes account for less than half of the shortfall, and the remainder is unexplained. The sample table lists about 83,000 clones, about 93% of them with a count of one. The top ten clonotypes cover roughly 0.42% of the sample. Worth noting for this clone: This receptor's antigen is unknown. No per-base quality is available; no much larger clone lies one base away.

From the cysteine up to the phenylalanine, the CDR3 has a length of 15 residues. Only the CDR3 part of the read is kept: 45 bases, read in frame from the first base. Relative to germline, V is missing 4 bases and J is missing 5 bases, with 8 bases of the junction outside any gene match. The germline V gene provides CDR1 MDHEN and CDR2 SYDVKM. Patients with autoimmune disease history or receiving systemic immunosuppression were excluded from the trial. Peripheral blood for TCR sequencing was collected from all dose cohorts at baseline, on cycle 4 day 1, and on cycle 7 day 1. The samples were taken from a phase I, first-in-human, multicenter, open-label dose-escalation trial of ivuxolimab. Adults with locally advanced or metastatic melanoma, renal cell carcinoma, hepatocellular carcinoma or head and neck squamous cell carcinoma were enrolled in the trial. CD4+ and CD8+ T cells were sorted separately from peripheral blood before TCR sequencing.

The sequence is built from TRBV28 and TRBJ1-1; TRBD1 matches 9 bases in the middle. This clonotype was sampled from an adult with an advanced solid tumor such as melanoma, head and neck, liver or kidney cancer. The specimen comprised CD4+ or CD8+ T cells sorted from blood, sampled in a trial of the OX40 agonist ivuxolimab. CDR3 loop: CASSSYRGRWTEAFF. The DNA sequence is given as TGTGCCAGCAGTTCTTACAGGGGGCGATGGACTGAAGCTTTCTTT.